A single sample is the source of the 2 T cell receptor beta chains below, sequenced in a study of cytomegalovirus exposure and HLA in healthy donors. The study ran its PCR with 60 Vbeta and 13 Jbeta primers. Data came from immunoSEQ multiplex PCR; TCRdb stores just in-frame clones and leaves some out. This table has about 140,000 clones, about three quarters appearing once. The sequencing input was PBMCs. Receptors were obtained from a middle-aged man in good health and CMV-seropositive.

CDR3 sequence reads: CASSAQGGRNTEAFF. DNA of the CDR3: TGTGCCAGCAGCGCACAGGGGGGGAGGAACACTGAAGCTTTCTTT. The gene calls are TRBV7-3 and TRBJ1-1; 8 bases map to TRBD1. Trimming took 5 bases from V and 1 from J; bases not matched to a gene: 6. This CDR3 is built from 15 residues. CDR1 is SGHTA and CDR2 is FQGTGA in the germline V gene.

This clone was observed once. This rearrangement joins TRBV28 to TRBJ1-2, with 11 bases aligning to TRBD1. CDR3 length: 14 residues. Germline V gene data show CDR1 as MDHEN and CDR2 as SYDVKM. V shed 3 bases, J shed 8 bases, and the junction held 5 bases outside the gene matches. The CDR3 nucleotides are TGTGCCAGCAGTTTTGGGGACAGGGGGGAAGGCTACACCTTC. It encodes CASSFGDRGEGYTF.